These 18 T cell receptor beta chains were all obtained from the same sample, sequenced in a study of immune evolution from preneoplasia to lung adenocarcinoma. Clones were read by immunoSEQ multiplex PCR, and TCRdb kept only the in-frame ones, dropping some. The repertoire holds about 6,000 clones, with roughly 80% as singletons. The specimen sequenced was FFPE minimally invasive lung adenocarcinoma tissue. These receptors were obtained from a person aged 50-70 years with lung adenocarcinoma.

J is TRBJ1-2 and V is TRBV6-1, with unresolved D. Germline assignment: CDR1 MNHNS and CDR2 SASEGT. The CDR3 is made up of 15 amino acids. V was trimmed by 4 bases and J by 5 bases, leaving 17 bases between them. The CDR3 DNA is TGTGCCAGCAGTGTCGCTCTGGGGATTAGGTATGGCTACACCTTC. Amino acid sequence: CASSVALGIRYGYTF.

The chain recombines TRBV7-2 with TRBJ2-7; 7 bases line up with TRBD1. CDR3 length: 15 residues. V shed 2 bases, J shed 0 bases, and the junction held 4 bases outside the gene matches. The germline CDR1 and CDR2 sequences are SGHTA and FQGNSA. This CDR3 is CASSLQGTASYEQYF. For the CDR3, the DNA is TGTGCCAGCAGCTTACAGGGGACAGCCTCCTACGAGCAGTACTTC.

The CDR3 region has the DNA TGTGCCAGCAGTGGGCACACTGAAGCTTTCTTT. Protein: CASSGHTEAFF. The chain has TRBV2 and TRBJ1-1; D gene ambiguous. CDR3 size: 11 residues. The V gene's germline CDR1 is SNHLY and CDR2 FYNNEI. The V end lost 4 bases, the J end lost 3 bases, and 3 bases lay between the germline ends.

The chain uses TRBV28 and TRBJ2-5; possible D gene TRBD2, 7 bases. The V gene lost 5 bases and the J gene lost 5 bases, with 24 bases spanning the gap. The CDR3 length is 17 residues. In germline, CDR1 is MDHEN, CDR2 SYDVKM. CDR3 coding DNA: TGTGCCAGCAGTCCTAGGGGGTCTATCCGGGGGGTGGAGACCCAGTACTTC. This codes for CASSPRGSIRGVETQYF.

The rearrangement uses TRBV4-1 and TRBJ2-1; 9 bases agree with TRBD2. In germline, CDR1 is MGHRA, CDR2 YSYEKL. CDR3 length: 13 residues. Trimming cost V 6 bases and J 6 bases; bases outside gene matches: 3. In nucleotides, the CDR3 is TGCGCCAGCAGGCGGGAGGGAAGCAATGAGCAGTTCTTC. Its translation: CASRREGSNEQFF.

V and J are TRBV4-1 and TRBJ1-4; D is possibly TRBD1 (6 bases). CDR3 length: 12 residues. V was trimmed by 2 bases and J by 14 bases, leaving 12 bases between them. CDR1 is MGHRA, CDR2 YSYEKL, per germline. The CDR3 nucleotides read TGCGCCAGCAGCCAAACGAACAGGGTCCTGTTTTTT. It encodes CASSQTNRVLFF.

This sequence joins TRBV18 and TRBJ2-7, with D uncertain. V gave up 6 bases and J gave up 4 bases, with 16 bases separating them. The CDR3 loop spans 14 amino acids. Per the germline V gene, CDR1 is KGHSH and CDR2 is LQKENI. The CDR3 DNA is TGTGCCAGCTCCCCAAACTTAGGTAGTTACGAGCAGTACTTC. This translates into CASSPNLGSYEQYF.

The chain recombines TRBV7-2 with TRBJ1-5; 7 nucleotides align to TRBD1. Trimming took 2 bases from V and 5 from J; bases not matched to a gene: 6. Germline CDR1 and CDR2: SGHTA and FQGNSA. The CDR3 totals 15 residues. The CDR3 DNA reads TGTGCCAGCAGCTTAACAGGGGAGTTTTATCAGCCCCAGCATTTT. Translation: CASSLTGEFYQPQHF.

V and J are TRBV4-2 and TRBJ1-5; tentatively, D is TRBD1 (5 bases). Germline-derived CDR1 and CDR2 are LGHNA and YNFKEQ. V was pared by 0 bases and J by 7 bases, with 10 bases between. The CDR3 consists of 14 residues. The CDR3 sequence: CASSQDGGGQPQHF. The DNA of the CDR3 is TGTGCCAGCAGCCAAGATGGGGGGGGACAGCCCCAGCATTTT.

The V gene is TRBV18, the J gene TRBJ1-1, with 7 bases fitting TRBD1. The junction had 10 bases not matched to a gene; V was cut back by 3 bases and J by 0 bases. Germline CDR1 and CDR2: KGHSH and LQKENI. There are 17 residues in the CDR3. The CDR3 protein is CASSPDRPGAMNTEAFF. The CDR3, as DNA: TGTGCCAGCTCACCGGACAGGCCAGGAGCCATGAACACTGAAGCTTTCTTT.

V gene TRBV5-6 combines with J gene TRBJ1-5; D is possibly TRBD1 (6 bases). The CDR3 is 16 residues long. Trimming stripped 4 bases from V and 0 bases from J, with 14 bases between. CDR1 and CDR2 from the germline V gene are SGHDT and YYEEEE. Written as DNA, the CDR3 is TGTGCCAGCAGCCCGGGGGGGGGCTTTAGCAATCAGCCCCAGCATTTT. Amino acids: CASSPGGGFSNQPQHF.

The V gene is TRBV19, the J gene TRBJ1-6, with D hard to call. Trimming took 2 bases from V and 10 from J, leaving 9 bases between them. The CDR3 runs to 13 residues. Per germline, CDR1 LNHDA and CDR2 SQIVND (reference sequence). Here the CDR3 DNA reads TGTGCCAGTAGTATATCCCTACAGTCACCCCTCCACTTT. It codes for CASSISLQSPLHF.

The CDR3 sequence: CASKGTGSTDTQYF. The DNA for the CDR3 is TGCGCCAGCAAAGGGACAGGGTCCACAGATACGCAGTATTTT. This rearrangement joins TRBV4-3 to TRBJ2-3; 9 bases are shared with TRBD1. The CDR3 spans 14 residues. The ends lost 7 bases at V and 2 bases at J; junction bases unmatched: 4. Germline V gene lookup returns CDR1 LGHNA and CDR2 YSLEER.

V gene TRBV10-1 combines with J gene TRBJ2-1; TRBD1 is a possible D gene (5 bases). Trimming shortened V by 11 bases and J by 0 bases, and 23 bases separated the two germline ends. The germline CDR1 and CDR2 sequences are WNHNN and SYGVQD (reference sequence). The CDR3 spans 17 residues. The CDR3 DNA follows: TGCGCCCCCTACCCCGAAGGGGCCGCGAACTCCTACAATGAGCAGTTCTTC. Protein product: CAPYPEGAANSYNEQFF.

The rearrangement uses TRBV28 and TRBJ2-1; 10 nucleotides match TRBD2. Germline values: CDR1 MDHEN, CDR2 SYDVKM. The CDR3 runs 14 residues. V trimming: 4 bases; J trimming: 7 bases; junction bases outside the gene matches: 4. CDR3 residues: CASSSLAGVNEQFF. The CDR3 nucleotides read TGTGCCAGCAGTTCTCTAGCGGGAGTAAATGAGCAGTTCTTC.

This clone has only a few counts. The chain joins TRBV25-1 to TRBJ1-4; 7 bases are a match to TRBD1. V was pared by 2 bases and J by 6 bases, with 6 bases of the junction left unmatched. CDR3 length: 15 residues. CDR1 is MGHDK and CDR2 is SYGVNS in the germline V gene. This CDR3 is CASSEPAGTDEKLFF. CDR3 DNA sequence: TGTGCCAGCAGTGAACCTGCCGGGACAGATGAAAAACTGTTTTTT. The whole variable domain, remainder taken from reference TRBV25-1 and TRBJ1-4, is EADIYQTPRYLVIGTGKKITLECSQTMGHDKMYWYQQDPGMELHLIHYSYGVNSTEKGDLSSESTVSRIRTEHFPLTLESARPSHTSQYLCASSEPAGTDEKLFFGSGTQLSVL.

The chain couples TRBV28 to TRBJ2-3, with 7 nucleotides matching TRBD1. The V gene end was trimmed by 8 bases and the J gene end by 1 base; junction bases not matched to a gene: 12. CDR3 length: 16 residues. Germline CDR1 and CDR2: MDHEN and SYDVKM. The CDR3, as DNA: TGTGCCAGCCGCGGCAGACAGGGATCGGGCACAGATACGCAGTATTTT. It is translated as CASRGRQGSGTDTQYF.

The rearrangement links TRBV18 to TRBJ1-2; 7 nucleotides line up with TRBD1. J lost 3 bases, V lost 3 bases, and 4 bases had no gene match. In germline, CDR1 is KGHSH, CDR2 LQKENI. The CDR3 has 14 amino acids. The CDR3 bases are TGTGCCAGCTCACCCGCTCAGGGGGACTATGGCTACACCTTC. It specifies CASSPAQGDYGYTF. The full variable domain, its missing parts supplied by reference TRBV18 and TRBJ1-2, is NAGVMQNPRHLVRRRGQEARLRCSPMKGHSHVYWYRQLPEEGLKFMVYLQKENIIDESGMPKERFSAEFPKEGPSILRIQQVVRGDSAAYFCASSPAQGDYGYTFGSGTRLTVV.